This T cell receptor (beta chain) was captured in a study of blood T cell repertoires in COVID-19. Using immunoSEQ multiplex PCR, the repertoire was profiled, and TCRdb retains in-frame clones only, with some absent. The data show approximately 210,000 clones, 86% seen once. The CDR3 contains 12 residues. With V trimmed by 6 bases and J by 6 bases, 2 bases remained unmatched. Germline V gene lookup returns CDR1 MDHEN and CDR2 SYDVKM. Sequencing used peripheral blood. The origin of this receptor is a woman in her 70s with acute or convalescent COVID-19. The V gene is TRBV28, the J gene TRBJ2-7, with 10 bases aligning to TRBD2. CDR3 sequence: CASRTSGAEQYF. The CDR3 bases are TGTGCCAGCAGAACTAGCGGGGCCGAGCAGTACTTC. Full variable domain (remainder filled in from reference TRBV28 and TRBJ2-7): DVKVTQSSRYLVKRTGEKVFLECVQDMDHENMFWYRQDPGLGLRLIYFSYDVKMKEKGDIPEGYSVSREKKERFSLILESASTNQTSMYLCASRTSGAEQYFGPGTRLTVT.